The present TCR beta chain was sequenced within a study of cytomegalovirus exposure and HLA in healthy donors. 13 Jbeta primers and 60 Vbeta primers were used for the PCR. Only in-frame clones appear in the TCRdb table, and some are missing; sequencing was by immunoSEQ multiplex PCR. The repertoire has 90,000 to 100,000 clones, around 74% of them found once; the top ten carry 1.8%. Trimming removed 3 bases at V and 8 bases at J, with 7 bases between. This CDR3 is built from 12 residues. CDR1 is MNHEY, CDR2 SMNVEV, per germline (reference sequence). Specimen: PBMCs. The receptor comes from a male donor in good health and CMV-seronegative. The V and J genes are TRBV27 and TRBJ1-4, with D unclear. The CDR3 here is CASSFLGEKLFF. The DNA for the CDR3 is TGTGCCAGCAGTTTCTTGGGCGAAAAACTGTTTTTT.